The clone carrying this T cell receptor (beta chain) was counted at least ten times. Its target is not known. V shed 4 bases and J 2 bases; nucleotides not matched to a gene: 7. The CDR3 extends over 15 amino acids. Germline loops: CDR1 SGHRS, CDR2 YFSETQ. The sample originates from a study of neurological immune-mediated disorders. TCRdb fed the 5' RACE reads into MiXCR, producing one record per CDR3 protein. The sample holds tens of thousands of distinct CDR3 sequences, more than 2% seen once. Overall study results and limits: A possible signature was seen in one related-CDR3 cluster, into which phylogenetic grouping placed the repertoires of 18 of 34 multiple sclerosis patients.

The clonotype comes from a man aged 45 to 65 with multiple sclerosis. The sample was PBMCs. V is TRBV5-1 and J is TRBJ1-1; 8 nucleotides agree with TRBD1. The CDR3 sequence: CASSTLTGGNTEAFF. CDR3 nucleotide sequence: TGCGCCAGCAGCACCCTAACAGGGGGTAACACTGAAGCTTTCTTT.